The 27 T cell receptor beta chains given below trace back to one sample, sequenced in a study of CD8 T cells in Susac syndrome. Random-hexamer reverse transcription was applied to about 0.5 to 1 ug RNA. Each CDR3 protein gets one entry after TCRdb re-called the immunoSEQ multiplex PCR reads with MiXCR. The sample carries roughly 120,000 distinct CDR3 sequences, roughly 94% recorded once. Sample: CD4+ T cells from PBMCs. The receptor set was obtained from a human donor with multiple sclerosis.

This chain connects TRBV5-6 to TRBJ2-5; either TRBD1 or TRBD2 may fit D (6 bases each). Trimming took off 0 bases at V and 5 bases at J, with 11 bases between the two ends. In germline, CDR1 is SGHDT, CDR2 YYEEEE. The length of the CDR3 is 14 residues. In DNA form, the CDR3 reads TGTGCCAGCAGCTTGGATATAGGGGGGGAGACCCAGTACTTC. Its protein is CASSLDIGGETQYF.

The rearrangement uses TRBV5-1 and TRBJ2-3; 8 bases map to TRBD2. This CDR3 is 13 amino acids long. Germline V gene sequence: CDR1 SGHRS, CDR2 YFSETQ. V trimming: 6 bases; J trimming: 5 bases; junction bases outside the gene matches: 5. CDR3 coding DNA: TGCGCCAGCACCCTAGCGGGTAAAGATACGCAGTATTTT. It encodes CASTLAGKDTQYF.

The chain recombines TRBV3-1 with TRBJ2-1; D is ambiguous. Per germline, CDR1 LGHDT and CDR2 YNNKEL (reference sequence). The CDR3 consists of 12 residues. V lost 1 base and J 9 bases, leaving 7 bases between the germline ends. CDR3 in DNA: TGTGCCAGCAGCCAAGGGGTTGGTGAGCAGTTCTTC. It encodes CASSQGVGEQFF.

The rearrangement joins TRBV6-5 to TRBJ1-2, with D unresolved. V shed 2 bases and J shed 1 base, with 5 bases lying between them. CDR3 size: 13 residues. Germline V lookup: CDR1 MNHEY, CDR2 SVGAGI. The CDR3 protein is CASSYDSNYGYTF. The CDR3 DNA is TGTGCCAGCAGTTACGATAGTAACTATGGCTACACCTTC.

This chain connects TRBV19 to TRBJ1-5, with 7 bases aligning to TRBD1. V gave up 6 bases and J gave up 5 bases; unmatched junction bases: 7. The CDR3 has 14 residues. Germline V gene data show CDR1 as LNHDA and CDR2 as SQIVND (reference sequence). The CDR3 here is CASRRAGGYQPQHF. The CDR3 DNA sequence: TGTGCCAGTAGGCGGGCAGGGGGATATCAGCCCCAGCATTTT.

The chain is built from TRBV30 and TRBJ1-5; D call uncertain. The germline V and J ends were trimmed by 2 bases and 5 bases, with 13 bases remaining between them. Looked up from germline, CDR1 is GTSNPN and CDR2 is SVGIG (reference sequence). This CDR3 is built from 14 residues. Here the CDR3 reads CAWSPHEPHQPQHF. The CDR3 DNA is TGTGCCTGGAGTCCCCATGAGCCCCATCAGCCCCAGCATTTT.

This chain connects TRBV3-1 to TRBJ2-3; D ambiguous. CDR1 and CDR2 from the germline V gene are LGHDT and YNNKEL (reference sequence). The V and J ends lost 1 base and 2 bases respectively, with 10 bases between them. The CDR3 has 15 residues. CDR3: CASSQVAGFTDTQYF. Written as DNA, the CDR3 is TGTGCCAGCAGCCAAGTCGCAGGTTTCACAGATACGCAGTATTTT.

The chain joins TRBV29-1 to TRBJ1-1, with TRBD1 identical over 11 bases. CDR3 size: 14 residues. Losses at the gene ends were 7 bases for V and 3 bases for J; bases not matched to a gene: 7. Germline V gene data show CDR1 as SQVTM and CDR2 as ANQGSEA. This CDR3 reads CSGTGGAGDTEAFF. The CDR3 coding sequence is TGCAGCGGGACAGGGGGCGCCGGGGACACTGAAGCTTTCTTT.

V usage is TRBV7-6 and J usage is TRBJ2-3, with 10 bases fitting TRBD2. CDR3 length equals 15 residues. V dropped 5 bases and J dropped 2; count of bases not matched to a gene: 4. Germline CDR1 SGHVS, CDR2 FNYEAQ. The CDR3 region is CASSRAGGITDTQYF. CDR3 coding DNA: TGTGCCAGCAGCCGAGCGGGGGGGATCACAGATACGCAGTATTTT.

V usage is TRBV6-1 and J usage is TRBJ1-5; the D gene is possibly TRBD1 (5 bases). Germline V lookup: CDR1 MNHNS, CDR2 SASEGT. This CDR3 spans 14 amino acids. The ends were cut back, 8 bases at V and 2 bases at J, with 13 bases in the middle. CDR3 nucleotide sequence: TGTGCCAGCGTGGTGCCAGGGCGCAATCAGCCCCAGCATTTT. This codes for CASVVPGRNQPQHF.

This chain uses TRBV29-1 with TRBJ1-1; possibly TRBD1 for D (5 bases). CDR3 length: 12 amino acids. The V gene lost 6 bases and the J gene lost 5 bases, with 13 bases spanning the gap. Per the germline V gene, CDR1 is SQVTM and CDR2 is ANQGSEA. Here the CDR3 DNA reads TGCAGCGTGGGGGAGGCGAGTACTGAAGCTTTCTTT. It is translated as CSVGEASTEAFF.

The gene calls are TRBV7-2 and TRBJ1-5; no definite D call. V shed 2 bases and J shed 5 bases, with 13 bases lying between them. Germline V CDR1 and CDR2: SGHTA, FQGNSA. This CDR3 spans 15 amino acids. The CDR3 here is CASSLRSQIHQPQHF. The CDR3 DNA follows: TGTGCCAGCAGCTTAAGGTCCCAAATTCATCAGCCCCAGCATTTT.

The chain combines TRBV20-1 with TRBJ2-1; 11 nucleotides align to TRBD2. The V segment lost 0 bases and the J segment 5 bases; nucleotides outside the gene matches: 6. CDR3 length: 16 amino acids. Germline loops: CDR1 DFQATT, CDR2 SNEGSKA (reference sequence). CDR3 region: CSARDLASGRNNEQFF. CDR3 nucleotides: TGCAGTGCTAGAGATCTTGCTAGCGGGAGGAACAATGAGCAGTTCTTC.

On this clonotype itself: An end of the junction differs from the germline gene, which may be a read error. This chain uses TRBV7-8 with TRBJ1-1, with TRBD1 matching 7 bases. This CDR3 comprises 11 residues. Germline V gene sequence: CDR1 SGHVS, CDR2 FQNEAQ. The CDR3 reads CASSFGQEVFF. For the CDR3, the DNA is TGTGCCAGCAGCTTCGGACAGGAAGTTTTCTTT.

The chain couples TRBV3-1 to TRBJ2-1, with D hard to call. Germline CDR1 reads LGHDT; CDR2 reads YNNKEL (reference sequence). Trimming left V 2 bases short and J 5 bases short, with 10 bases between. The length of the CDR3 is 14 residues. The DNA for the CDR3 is TGTGCCAGCAGCCAAAGGCAGGTTGACAATGAGCAGTTCTTC. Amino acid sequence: CASSQRQVDNEQFF.

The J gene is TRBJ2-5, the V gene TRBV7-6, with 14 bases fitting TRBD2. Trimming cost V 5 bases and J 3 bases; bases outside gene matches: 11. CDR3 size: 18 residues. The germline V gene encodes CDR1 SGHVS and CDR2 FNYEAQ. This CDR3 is CASSRTTSGRALEETQYF. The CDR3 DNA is TGTGCCAGCAGCCGGACGACTAGCGGGAGGGCTTTAGAAGAGACCCAGTACTTC.

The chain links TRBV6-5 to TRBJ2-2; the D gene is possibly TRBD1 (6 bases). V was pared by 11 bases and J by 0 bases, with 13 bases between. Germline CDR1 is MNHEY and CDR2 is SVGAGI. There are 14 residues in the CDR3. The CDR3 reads CAVGWDTNTGELFF. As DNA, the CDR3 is TGTGCCGTCGGGTGGGACACGAACACCGGGGAGCTGTTTTTT.

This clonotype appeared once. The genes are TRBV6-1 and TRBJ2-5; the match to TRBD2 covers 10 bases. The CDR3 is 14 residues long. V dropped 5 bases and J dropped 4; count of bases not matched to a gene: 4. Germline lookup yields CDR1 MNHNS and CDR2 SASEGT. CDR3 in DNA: TGTGCCAGCAGTCCTCCTAGCGGGGGAGAGACCCAGTACTTC. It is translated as CASSPPSGGETQYF.

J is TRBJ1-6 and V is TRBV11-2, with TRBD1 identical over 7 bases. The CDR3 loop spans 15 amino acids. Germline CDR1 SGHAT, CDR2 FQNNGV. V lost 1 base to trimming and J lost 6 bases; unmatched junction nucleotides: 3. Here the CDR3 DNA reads TGTGCCAGCAGCTTAGGACAGGGCTCTAATTCACCCCTCCACTTT. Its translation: CASSLGQGSNSPLHF. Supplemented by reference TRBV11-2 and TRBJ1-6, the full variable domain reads EAGVAQSPRYKIIEKRQSVAFWCNPISGHATLYWYQQILGQGPKLLIQFQNNGVVDDSQLPKDRFSAERLKGVDSTLKIQPAKLEDSAVYLCASSLGQGSNSPLHFGNGTRLTVT.

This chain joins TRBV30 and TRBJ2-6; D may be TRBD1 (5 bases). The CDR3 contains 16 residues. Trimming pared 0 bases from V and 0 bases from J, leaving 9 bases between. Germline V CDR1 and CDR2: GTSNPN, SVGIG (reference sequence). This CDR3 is CAWSVRGPSGANVLTF. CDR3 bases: TGTGCCTGGAGTGTAAGGGGCCCCTCTGGGGCCAACGTCCTGACTTTC.

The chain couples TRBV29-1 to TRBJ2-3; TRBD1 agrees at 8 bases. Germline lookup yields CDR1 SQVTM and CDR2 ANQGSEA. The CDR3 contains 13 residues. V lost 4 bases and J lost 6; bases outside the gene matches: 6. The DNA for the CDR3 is TGCAGCGTTGGGACAGGGCTGCCGGATACGCAGTATTTT. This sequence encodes CSVGTGLPDTQYF.

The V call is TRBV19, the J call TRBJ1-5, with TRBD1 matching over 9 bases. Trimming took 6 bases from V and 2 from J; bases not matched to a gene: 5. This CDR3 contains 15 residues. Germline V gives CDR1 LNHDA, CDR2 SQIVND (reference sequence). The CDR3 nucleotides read TGTGCCAGTAGCTCAAGGACAGGGGGCAATCAGCCCCAGCATTTT. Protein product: CASSSRTGGNQPQHF.

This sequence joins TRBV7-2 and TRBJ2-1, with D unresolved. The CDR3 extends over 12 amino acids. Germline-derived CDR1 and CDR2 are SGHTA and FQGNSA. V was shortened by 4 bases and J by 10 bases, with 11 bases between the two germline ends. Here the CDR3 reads CASSSPGREQFF. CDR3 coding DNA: TGTGCCAGCAGCTCACCCGGAAGGGAGCAGTTCTTC.

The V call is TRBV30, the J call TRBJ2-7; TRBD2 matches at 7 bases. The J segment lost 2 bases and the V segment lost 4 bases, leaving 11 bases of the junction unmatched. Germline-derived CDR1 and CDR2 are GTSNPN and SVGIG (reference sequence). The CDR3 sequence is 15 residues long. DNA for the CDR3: TGTGCCTGGAACCCTTTGGCGGGGGATGCCTACGAGCAGTACTTC. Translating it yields CAWNPLAGDAYEQYF.

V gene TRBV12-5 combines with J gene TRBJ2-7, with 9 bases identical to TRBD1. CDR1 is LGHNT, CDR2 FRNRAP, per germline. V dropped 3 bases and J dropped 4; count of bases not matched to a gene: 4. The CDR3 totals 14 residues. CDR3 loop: CASGFGQGRYEQYF. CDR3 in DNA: TGTGCTAGTGGTTTTGGACAGGGGAGATACGAGCAGTACTTC.

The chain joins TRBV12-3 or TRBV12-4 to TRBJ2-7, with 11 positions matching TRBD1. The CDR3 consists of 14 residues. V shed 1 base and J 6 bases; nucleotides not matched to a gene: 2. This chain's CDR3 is CASSLVGQGGEQYF. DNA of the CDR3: TGTGCCAGCAGTTTAGTGGGACAGGGGGGCGAGCAGTACTTC.

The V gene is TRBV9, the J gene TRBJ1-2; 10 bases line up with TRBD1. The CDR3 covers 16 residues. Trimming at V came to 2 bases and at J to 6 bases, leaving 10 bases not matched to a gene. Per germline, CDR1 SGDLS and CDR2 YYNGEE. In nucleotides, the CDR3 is TGTGCCAGCAGCGTTGGGGACAGGGGTGTGTCGAATGGCTACACCTTC. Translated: CASSVGDRGVSNGYTF.